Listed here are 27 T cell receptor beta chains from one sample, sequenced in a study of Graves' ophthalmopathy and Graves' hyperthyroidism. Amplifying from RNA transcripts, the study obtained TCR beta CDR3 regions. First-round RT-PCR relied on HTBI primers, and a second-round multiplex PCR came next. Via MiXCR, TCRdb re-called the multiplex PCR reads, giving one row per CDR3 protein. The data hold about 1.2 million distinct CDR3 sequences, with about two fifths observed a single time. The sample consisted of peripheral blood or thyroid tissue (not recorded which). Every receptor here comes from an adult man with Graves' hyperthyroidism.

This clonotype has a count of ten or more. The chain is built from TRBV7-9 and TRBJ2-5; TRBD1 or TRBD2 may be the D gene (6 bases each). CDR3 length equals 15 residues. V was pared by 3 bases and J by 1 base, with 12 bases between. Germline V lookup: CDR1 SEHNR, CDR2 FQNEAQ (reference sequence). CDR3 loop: CASSFIGGLQETQYF. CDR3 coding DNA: TGTGCCAGCAGCTTCATAGGGGGACTCCAAGAGACCCAGTACTTC.

CDR3: CASSWGWTGANVLTF. In DNA, the CDR3 is TGCGCCAGCAGCTGGGGTTGGACTGGGGCCAACGTCCTGACTTTC. The chain joins TRBV5-1 to TRBJ2-6; no clear D. V was trimmed by 3 bases and J by 2 bases, leaving 9 bases between them. The CDR3 loop spans 15 amino acids. The germline CDR1 and CDR2 sequences are SGHRS and YFSETQ. The full variable domain, completed using reference TRBV5-1 and TRBJ2-6, is KAGVTQTPRYLIKTRGQQVTLSCSPISGHRSVSWYQQTPGQGLQFLFEYFSETQRNKGNFPGRFSGRQFSNSRSEMNVSTLELGDSALYLCASSWGWTGANVLTFGAGSRLTVL.

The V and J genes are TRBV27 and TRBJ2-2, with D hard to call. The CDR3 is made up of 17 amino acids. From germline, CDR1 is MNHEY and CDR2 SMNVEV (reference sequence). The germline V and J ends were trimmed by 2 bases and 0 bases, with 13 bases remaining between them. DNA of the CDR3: TGTGCCAGCAGTTTAGAGTGGACCGAGGCGAACACCGGGGAGCTGTTTTTT. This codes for CASSLEWTEANTGELFF.

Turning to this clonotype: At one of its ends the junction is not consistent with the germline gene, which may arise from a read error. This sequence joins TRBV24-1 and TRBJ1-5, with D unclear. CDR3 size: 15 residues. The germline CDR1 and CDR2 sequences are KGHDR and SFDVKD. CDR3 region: CASSSDRYSNQPQHF. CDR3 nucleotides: TGTGCCAGCAGTTCGGACCGATATAGCAATCAGCCCCAGCATTTT.

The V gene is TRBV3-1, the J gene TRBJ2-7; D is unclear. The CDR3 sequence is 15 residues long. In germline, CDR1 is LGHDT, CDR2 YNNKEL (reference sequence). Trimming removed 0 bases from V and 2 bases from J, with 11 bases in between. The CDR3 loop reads CASSQEGRTTYEQYF. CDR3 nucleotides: TGTGCCAGCAGCCAAGAAGGTCGGACGACCTACGAGCAGTACTTC.

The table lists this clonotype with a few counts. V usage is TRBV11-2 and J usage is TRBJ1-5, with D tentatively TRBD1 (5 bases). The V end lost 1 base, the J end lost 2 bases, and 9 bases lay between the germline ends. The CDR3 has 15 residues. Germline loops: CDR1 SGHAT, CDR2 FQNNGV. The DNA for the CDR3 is TGTGCCAGCAGCTTAGGACCAGGGCGCAATCAGCCCCAGCATTTT. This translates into CASSLGPGRNQPQHF.

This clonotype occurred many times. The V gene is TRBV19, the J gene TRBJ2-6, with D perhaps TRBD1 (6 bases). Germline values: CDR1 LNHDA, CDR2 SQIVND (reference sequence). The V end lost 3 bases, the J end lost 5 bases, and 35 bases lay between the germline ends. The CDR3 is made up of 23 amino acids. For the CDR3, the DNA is TGTGCCAGTAGTATCCCAGGGACAAGAAGGGGGTCCCACGATCTACTCTGGGCCAACGTCCTGACTTTC. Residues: CASSIPGTRRGSHDLLWANVLTF.

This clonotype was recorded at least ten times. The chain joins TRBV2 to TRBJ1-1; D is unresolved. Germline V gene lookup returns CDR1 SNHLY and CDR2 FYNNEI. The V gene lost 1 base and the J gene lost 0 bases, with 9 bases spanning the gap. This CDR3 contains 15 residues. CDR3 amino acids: CASSEGIGMNTEAFF. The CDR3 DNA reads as TGTGCCAGCAGTGAAGGAATAGGGATGAACACTGAAGCTTTCTTT.

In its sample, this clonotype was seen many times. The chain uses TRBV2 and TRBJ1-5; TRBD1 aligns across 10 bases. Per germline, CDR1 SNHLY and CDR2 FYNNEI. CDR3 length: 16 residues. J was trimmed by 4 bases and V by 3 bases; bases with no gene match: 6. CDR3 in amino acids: CASSDPGTGDNQPQHF. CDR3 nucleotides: TGTGCCAGCAGTGACCCTGGGACAGGGGATAATCAGCCCCAGCATTTT.

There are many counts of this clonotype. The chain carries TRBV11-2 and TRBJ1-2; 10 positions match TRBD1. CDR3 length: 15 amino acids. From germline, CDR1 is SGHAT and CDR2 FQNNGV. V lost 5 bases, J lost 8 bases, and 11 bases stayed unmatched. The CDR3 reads CASSRQGDRGDGYTF. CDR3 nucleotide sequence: TGTGCCAGCAGCCGACAAGGGGACAGGGGCGACGGCTACACCTTC.

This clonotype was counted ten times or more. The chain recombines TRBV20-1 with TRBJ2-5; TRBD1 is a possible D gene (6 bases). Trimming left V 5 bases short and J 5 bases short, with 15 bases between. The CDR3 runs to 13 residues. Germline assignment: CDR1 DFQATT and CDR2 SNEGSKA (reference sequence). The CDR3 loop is CSAWGHWGETQYF. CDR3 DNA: TGCAGTGCTTGGGGACACTGGGGGGAGACCCAGTACTTC.

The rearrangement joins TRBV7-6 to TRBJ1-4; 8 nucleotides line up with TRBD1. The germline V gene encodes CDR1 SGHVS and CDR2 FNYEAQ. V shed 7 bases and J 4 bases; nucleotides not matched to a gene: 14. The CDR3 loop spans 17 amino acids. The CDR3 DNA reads TGTGCCAGCACCCCGCCCCCCGGGACAGGCATTAATGAAAAACTGTTTTTT. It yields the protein CASTPPPGTGINEKLFF.

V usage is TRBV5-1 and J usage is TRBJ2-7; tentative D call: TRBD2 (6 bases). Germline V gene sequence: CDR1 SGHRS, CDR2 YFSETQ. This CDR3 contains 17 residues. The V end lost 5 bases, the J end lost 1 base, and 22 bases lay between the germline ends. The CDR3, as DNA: TGCGCCAGCAGAGAAGGCCGCCTTCGGGACTCATCCTACGAGCAGTACTTC. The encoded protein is CASREGRLRDSSYEQYF.

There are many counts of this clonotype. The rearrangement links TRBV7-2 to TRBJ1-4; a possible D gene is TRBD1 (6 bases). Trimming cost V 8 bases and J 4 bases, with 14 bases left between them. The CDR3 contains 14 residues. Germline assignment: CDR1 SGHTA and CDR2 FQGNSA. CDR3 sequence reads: CASRGGQNNEKLFF. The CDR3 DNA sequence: TGTGCCAGCCGGGGGGGGCAGAATAATGAAAAACTGTTTTTT.

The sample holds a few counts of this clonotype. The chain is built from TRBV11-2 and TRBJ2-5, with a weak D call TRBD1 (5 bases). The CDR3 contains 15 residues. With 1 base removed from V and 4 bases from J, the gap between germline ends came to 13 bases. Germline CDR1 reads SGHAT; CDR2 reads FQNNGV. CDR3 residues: CASSLGAGPGETQYF. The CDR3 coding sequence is TGTGCCAGCAGCTTAGGGGCAGGGCCGGGAGAGACCCAGTACTTC.

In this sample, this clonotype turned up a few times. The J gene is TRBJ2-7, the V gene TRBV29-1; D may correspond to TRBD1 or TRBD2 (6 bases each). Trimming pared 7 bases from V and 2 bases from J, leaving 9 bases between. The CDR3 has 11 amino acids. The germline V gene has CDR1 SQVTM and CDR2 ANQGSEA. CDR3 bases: TGCAGCGCGGGGGCACCCTACGAGCAGTACTTC. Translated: CSAGAPYEQYF.

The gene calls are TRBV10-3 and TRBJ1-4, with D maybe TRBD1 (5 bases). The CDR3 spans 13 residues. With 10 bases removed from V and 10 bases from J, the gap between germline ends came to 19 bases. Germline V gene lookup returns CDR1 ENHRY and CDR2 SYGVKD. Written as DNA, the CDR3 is TGTGCCACCGGGGGGGTTGGCTATGGAAAACTGTTTTTT. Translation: CATGGVGYGKLFF.

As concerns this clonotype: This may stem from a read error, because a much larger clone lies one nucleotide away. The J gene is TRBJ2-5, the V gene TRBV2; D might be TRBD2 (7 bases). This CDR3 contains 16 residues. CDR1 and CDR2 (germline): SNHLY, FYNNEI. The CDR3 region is CVRGIGGSLPSETQYF. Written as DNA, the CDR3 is TGTGTCAGGGGTATTGGCGGGAGTCTTCCCTCAGAGACCCAGTACTTC.

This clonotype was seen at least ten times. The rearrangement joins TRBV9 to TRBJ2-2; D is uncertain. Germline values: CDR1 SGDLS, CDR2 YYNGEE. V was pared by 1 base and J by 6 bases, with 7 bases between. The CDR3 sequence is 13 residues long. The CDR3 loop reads CASSVIGSGELFF. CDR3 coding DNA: TGTGCCAGCAGCGTAATAGGCTCCGGGGAGCTGTTTTTT.

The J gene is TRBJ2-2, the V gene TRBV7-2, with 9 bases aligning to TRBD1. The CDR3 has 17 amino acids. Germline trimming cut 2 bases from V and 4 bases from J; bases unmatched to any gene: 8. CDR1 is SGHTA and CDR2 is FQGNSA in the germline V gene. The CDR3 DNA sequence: TGTGCCAGCAGCTTAAGACGGACAGGGGCCCTCACCGGGGAGCTGTTTTTT. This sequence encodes CASSLRRTGALTGELFF.

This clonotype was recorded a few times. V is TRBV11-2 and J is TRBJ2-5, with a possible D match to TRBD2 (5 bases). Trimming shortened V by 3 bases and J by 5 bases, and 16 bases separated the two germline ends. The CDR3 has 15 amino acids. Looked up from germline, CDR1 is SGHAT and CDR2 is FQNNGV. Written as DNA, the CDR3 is TGTGCCAGCAGCTTTCTAGTGGGAGAAGGGGAGACCCAGTACTTC. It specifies CASSFLVGEGETQYF. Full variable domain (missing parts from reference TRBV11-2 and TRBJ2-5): EAGVAQSPRYKIIEKRQSVAFWCNPISGHATLYWYQQILGQGPKLLIQFQNNGVVDDSQLPKDRFSAERLKGVDSTLKIQPAKLEDSAVYLCASSFLVGEGETQYFGPGTRLLVL.

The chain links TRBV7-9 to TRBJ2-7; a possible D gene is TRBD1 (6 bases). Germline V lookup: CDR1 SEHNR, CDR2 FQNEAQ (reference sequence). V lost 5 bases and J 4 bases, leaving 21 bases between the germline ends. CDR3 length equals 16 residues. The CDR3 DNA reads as TGTGCCAGCAGCCACACCCGGCCAGGGGCCGTATACGAGCAGTACTTC. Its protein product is CASSHTRPGAVYEQYF.

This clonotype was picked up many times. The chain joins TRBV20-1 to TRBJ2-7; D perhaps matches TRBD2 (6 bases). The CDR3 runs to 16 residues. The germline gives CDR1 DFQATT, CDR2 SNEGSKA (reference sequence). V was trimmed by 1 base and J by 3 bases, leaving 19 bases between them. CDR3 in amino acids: CSARVRGKVLFYEQYF. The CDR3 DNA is TGCAGTGCTAGAGTTCGGGGGAAGGTGCTTTTCTACGAGCAGTACTTC.

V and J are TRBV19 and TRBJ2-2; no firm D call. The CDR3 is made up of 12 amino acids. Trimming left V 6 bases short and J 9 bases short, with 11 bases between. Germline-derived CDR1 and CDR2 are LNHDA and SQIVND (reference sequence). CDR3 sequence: CASSNLGRELFF. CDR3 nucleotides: TGTGCCAGTAGCAACCTCGGCCGGGAGCTGTTTTTT.

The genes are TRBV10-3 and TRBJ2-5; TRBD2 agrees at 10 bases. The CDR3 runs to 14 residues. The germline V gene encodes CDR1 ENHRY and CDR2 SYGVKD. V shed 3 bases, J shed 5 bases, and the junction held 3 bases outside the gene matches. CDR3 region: CAISDLAGEETQYF. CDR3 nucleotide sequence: TGTGCCATCAGTGATCTAGCGGGGGAGGAGACCCAGTACTTC.

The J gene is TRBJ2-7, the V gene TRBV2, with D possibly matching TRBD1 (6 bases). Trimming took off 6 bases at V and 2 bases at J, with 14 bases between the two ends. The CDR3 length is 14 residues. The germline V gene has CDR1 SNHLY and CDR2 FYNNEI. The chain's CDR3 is CASSGQSGTYEQYF. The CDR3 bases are TGTGCCAGCAGCGGACAGTCAGGGACCTACGAGCAGTACTTC.

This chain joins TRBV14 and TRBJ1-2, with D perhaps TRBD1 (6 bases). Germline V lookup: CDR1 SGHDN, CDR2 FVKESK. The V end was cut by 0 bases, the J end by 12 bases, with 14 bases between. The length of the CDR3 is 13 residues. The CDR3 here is CASSQDSGRGNTF. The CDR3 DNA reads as TGTGCCAGCAGCCAAGATAGCGGGAGGGGGAACACCTTC.